This TCR beta chain was found in a study of OX40 agonist ivuxolimab in advanced cancers. Clones were read by immunoSEQ multiplex PCR, and TCRdb kept only the in-frame ones, dropping some. The sample includes under 85,000 clones, more than 75% of them seen just once. Study results and caveats: Fewer expanded clones were found on average in CD4+ than in CD8+ T cells.

This CDR3 comprises 15 residues. Per the germline V gene, CDR1 is MNHEY and CDR2 is SVGAGI. With regard to this clone: Its matching antigen is unknown. Mismatch with germline at one junction end may stem from a read error. Other DNA sequences from this sample encode an identical CDR3 as well.

The sequencing used CD4+ or CD8+ T cells sorted from blood, collected in a trial of the OX40 agonist ivuxolimab. The origin of this receptor is an adult with an advanced solid tumor such as melanoma, head and neck, liver or kidney cancer. This sequence joins TRBV6-5 and TRBJ2-6; maybe TRBD1 (5 bases). CDR3 nucleotide sequence: TGTGCCAGCAGCCCCCAGGGTTCTGGGGCCAACGTCCTGACTTTT. It specifies CASSPQGSGANVLTF.